This is a list of T cell receptor beta chains from one sample in a study of beta chain features in type 1 diabetes. Clones were read by immunoSEQ multiplex PCR, and TCRdb kept only the in-frame ones, dropping some. The table includes roughly 610,000 clones, 15% to 18% detected once. Material: naive CD4+ T cells from blood. These TCRs come from a man younger than 35 in good health. CDR3s include the opening cysteine and the closing phenylalanine or tryptophan. Fields, in order: V gene, J gene, D gene, clone size, CDR3 protein, CDR3 DNA. The D gene is left open where the match is weak. Where a row states a size, it is once, few, many or the class of an expanded clone; other rows omit it.

v_call: TRBV7-3
j_call: TRBJ2-1
d_call: TRBD1
clone_size: few
cdr3_aa: CASSLGQGYNEQFF
cdr3_nt: TGTGCCAGCAGCTTGGGACAGGGATACAATGAGCAGTTCTTC

v_call: TRBV28
j_call: TRBJ2-7
d_call: TRBD2
clone_size: few
cdr3_aa: CASSLSSAGGYEQYF
cdr3_nt: TGTGCCAGCAGTTTAAGCTCAGCGGGAGGCTACGAGCAGTACTTC

v_call: TRBV28
j_call: TRBJ2-7
d_call: -
clone_size: few
cdr3_aa: CASSARKYEQYF
cdr3_nt: TGTGCCAGCAGCGCCCGTAAGTACGAGCAGTACTTC

v_call: TRBV9
j_call: TRBJ1-6
d_call: -
clone_size: once
cdr3_aa: CASSVDLGGRGNSPLHF
cdr3_nt: TGTGCCAGCAGCGTAGATTTGGGGGGGAGAGGTAATTCACCCCTCCACTTT

v_call: TRBV7-9
j_call: TRBJ2-3
d_call: TRBD1
clone_size: few
cdr3_aa: CASSSTGGSTDTQYF
cdr3_nt: TGTGCCAGCAGCTCTACAGGGGGAAGCACAGATACGCAGTATTTT

v_call: TRBV9
j_call: TRBJ2-1
d_call: TRBD1
clone_size: -
cdr3_aa: CASSADRANEQFF
cdr3_nt: TGTGCCAGCAGCGCAGACAGGGCTAATGAGCAGTTCTTC

v_call: TRBV7-9
j_call: TRBJ1-2
d_call: TRBD1
clone_size: -
cdr3_aa: CASSLGDRDDGYTF
cdr3_nt: TGTGCCAGCAGCTTAGGGGACAGGGACGATGGCTACACCTTC

v_call: TRBV30
j_call: TRBJ1-1
d_call: TRBD1
clone_size: -
cdr3_aa: CAWQHRGQNTEAFF
cdr3_nt: TGTGCCTGGCAGCATAGGGGGCAGAACACTGAAGCTTTCTTT

v_call: TRBV5-1
j_call: TRBJ2-6
d_call: -
clone_size: few
cdr3_aa: CASSPRQGPEGANVLTF
cdr3_nt: TGCGCCAGCAGCCCCCGGCAGGGTCCTGAGGGGGCCAACGTCCTGACTTTC

v_call: TRBV4-3
j_call: TRBJ1-5
d_call: -
clone_size: few
cdr3_aa: CASSQDMGNQPQHF
cdr3_nt: TGCGCCAGCAGCCAAGATATGGGGAATCAGCCCCAGCATTTT

v_call: TRBV5-1
j_call: TRBJ1-6
d_call: -
clone_size: few
cdr3_aa: CASSLDRASSPLHF
cdr3_nt: TGCGCCAGCAGCTTGGATAGGGCGAGTTCACCCCTCCACTTT

v_call: TRBV7-9
j_call: TRBJ2-3
d_call: -
clone_size: few
cdr3_aa: CASLVRATDTQYF
cdr3_nt: TGTGCCAGCTTGGTCAGGGCCACAGATACGCAGTATTTT

v_call: TRBV5-6
j_call: TRBJ2-5
d_call: -
clone_size: few
cdr3_aa: CASSLVGTETQYF
cdr3_nt: TGTGCCAGCAGCTTGGTGGGGACGGAGACCCAGTACTTC

v_call: TRBV29-1
j_call: TRBJ1-3
d_call: -
clone_size: -
cdr3_aa: CSVQWGRPQSSGNTIYF
cdr3_nt: TGCAGCGTTCAATGGGGGAGGCCGCAGAGCTCTGGAAACACCATATATTTT

v_call: TRBV10-3
j_call: TRBJ2-7
d_call: -
clone_size: few
cdr3_aa: CAISGRRGVRDEQYF
cdr3_nt: TGTGCCATCAGTGGACGCAGGGGTGTTCGGGACGAGCAGTACTTC

v_call: TRBV9
j_call: TRBJ1-3
d_call: -
clone_size: -
cdr3_aa: CASSAFEISAPGNTIYF
cdr3_nt: TGTGCCAGCAGCGCGTTTGAGATCAGCGCGCCCGGAAACACCATATATTTT

v_call: TRBV5-1
j_call: TRBJ2-6
d_call: -
clone_size: -
cdr3_aa: CASSLAAFSGANVLTF
cdr3_nt: TGCGCCAGCAGCTTGGCTGCCTTCTCTGGGGCCAACGTCCTGACTTTC

v_call: TRBV7-2
j_call: TRBJ2-6
d_call: TRBD1
clone_size: few
cdr3_aa: CASSRGTGRSGANVLTF
cdr3_nt: TGTGCCAGCAGCCGAGGGACAGGACGCTCTGGGGCCAACGTCCTGACTTTC

v_call: TRBV19
j_call: TRBJ1-1
d_call: -
clone_size: few
cdr3_aa: CASGPRFTEAFF
cdr3_nt: TGTGCCAGTGGGCCGCGGTTCACTGAAGCTTTCTTT

v_call: TRBV9
j_call: TRBJ1-5
d_call: -
clone_size: few
cdr3_aa: CASSVATDQPQHF
cdr3_nt: TGTGCCAGCAGCGTAGCTACAGATCAGCCCCAGCATTTT

v_call: TRBV11-1
j_call: TRBJ2-3
d_call: -
clone_size: -
cdr3_aa: CASSRNLGQYF
cdr3_nt: TGTGCCAGCAGCCGAAACCTAGGGCAGTATTTT

v_call: TRBV6-5
j_call: TRBJ2-1
d_call: -
clone_size: -
cdr3_aa: CASSYGPRDEQFF
cdr3_nt: TGTGCCAGCAGTTACGGTCCCCGCGATGAGCAGTTCTTC

v_call: TRBV20-1
j_call: TRBJ2-7
d_call: TRBD1
clone_size: few
cdr3_aa: CRTGGMYEQYF
cdr3_nt: TGCAGGACAGGGGGCATGTACGAGCAGTACTTC

v_call: TRBV30
j_call: TRBJ1-2
d_call: -
clone_size: few
cdr3_aa: CAWSVAQGTYGYTF
cdr3_nt: TGTGCCTGGAGTGTGGCCCAGGGGACATATGGCTACACCTTC

v_call: TRBV28
j_call: TRBJ1-1
d_call: -
clone_size: few
cdr3_aa: CASRGLVTEAFF
cdr3_nt: TGTGCCAGCAGGGGATTAGTCACTGAAGCTTTCTTT

v_call: TRBV7-9
j_call: TRBJ1-1
d_call: -
clone_size: -
cdr3_aa: CASSLAGTDLSGTEAFF
cdr3_nt: TGTGCCAGCAGCTTAGCCGGGACGGACCTTTCTGGCACTGAAGCTTTCTTT

v_call: TRBV6-5
j_call: TRBJ1-1
d_call: TRBD1
clone_size: -
cdr3_aa: CASSVDRAAEAFF
cdr3_nt: TGTGCCAGCAGTGTGGACAGGGCGGCTGAAGCTTTCTTT

v_call: TRBV4-1
j_call: TRBJ2-7
d_call: TRBD2
clone_size: -
cdr3_aa: CASSHPFRGVGEQYF
cdr3_nt: TGCGCCAGCAGCCACCCATTTCGGGGGGTAGGCGAGCAGTACTTC

v_call: TRBV7-3
j_call: TRBJ2-7
d_call: TRBD2
clone_size: -
cdr3_aa: CASSFPHGAGVSYEQYF
cdr3_nt: TGTGCCAGCAGCTTCCCCCACGGGGCGGGGGTCTCCTACGAGCAGTACTTC

v_call: TRBV10-3
j_call: TRBJ2-6
d_call: -
clone_size: -
cdr3_aa: CAISSDSSGANVLTF
cdr3_nt: TGTGCCATCAGCTCCGACAGCTCGGGGGCCAACGTCCTGACTTTC

v_call: TRBV7-6
j_call: TRBJ2-3
d_call: TRBD1
clone_size: few
cdr3_aa: CASSFNPGQGNPDTQYF
cdr3_nt: TGTGCCAGCAGTTTCAACCCGGGACAGGGGAACCCAGATACGCAGTATTTT

v_call: TRBV27
j_call: TRBJ2-7
d_call: TRBD1
clone_size: -
cdr3_aa: CASRRQGPYEQYF
cdr3_nt: TGTGCCAGCAGGCGACAGGGCCCCTACGAGCAGTACTTC

v_call: TRBV6-6
j_call: TRBJ1-2
d_call: TRBD1
clone_size: few
cdr3_aa: CASRDRGRSSSYTF
cdr3_nt: TGTGCCAGCAGAGACAGGGGTAGATCCTCGAGCTACACCTTC

v_call: TRBV4-3
j_call: TRBJ2-3
d_call: TRBD1
clone_size: few
cdr3_aa: CASSQSGYRGQKDTQYF
cdr3_nt: TGCGCCAGCAGCCAAAGCGGGTACAGGGGGCAGAAGGATACGCAGTATTTT

v_call: TRBV30
j_call: TRBJ1-2
d_call: TRBD1
clone_size: few
cdr3_aa: CAWPSQGANYGYTF
cdr3_nt: TGTGCCTGGCCTTCACAGGGGGCAAACTATGGCTACACCTTC

v_call: TRBV7-8
j_call: TRBJ2-1
d_call: TRBD2
clone_size: few
cdr3_aa: CASSILAGWYNEQFF
cdr3_nt: TGTGCCAGCAGCATACTAGCGGGTTGGTACAATGAGCAGTTCTTC

v_call: TRBV5-1
j_call: TRBJ2-7
d_call: TRBD2
clone_size: -
cdr3_aa: CASSLLTSGVAYEQYF
cdr3_nt: TGCGCCAGCAGCCTGTTGACGAGCGGGGTTGCCTACGAGCAGTACTTC

v_call: TRBV6-1
j_call: TRBJ2-4
d_call: -
clone_size: few
cdr3_aa: CASSEGGRLAKNIQYF
cdr3_nt: TGTGCCAGCAGTGAAGGGGGAAGACTAGCCAAAAACATTCAGTACTTC

v_call: TRBV30
j_call: TRBJ1-3
d_call: -
clone_size: few
cdr3_aa: CAWSQGLNTIYF
cdr3_nt: TGTGCCTGGAGTCAGGGTTTAAACACCATATATTTT

v_call: TRBV7-2
j_call: TRBJ2-1
d_call: TRBD2
clone_size: few
cdr3_aa: CASSLSGLRNNEQFF
cdr3_nt: TGTGCCAGCAGCCTCTCGGGACTAAGGAACAATGAGCAGTTCTTC

v_call: TRBV7-6
j_call: TRBJ2-7
d_call: TRBD2
clone_size: few
cdr3_aa: CASSPGTSRLEQYF
cdr3_nt: TGTGCCAGCAGCCCTGGGACTAGCCGATTGGAGCAGTACTTC

v_call: TRBV27
j_call: TRBJ2-2
d_call: -
clone_size: -
cdr3_aa: CASSLSSPGFLSGRELFF
cdr3_nt: TGTGCCAGCAGTTTATCGTCCCCAGGGTTTCTGTCTGGCCGGGAGCTGTTTTTT

v_call: TRBV6-5
j_call: TRBJ2-7
d_call: -
clone_size: -
cdr3_aa: CASSSDTYEQYF
cdr3_nt: TGTGCCAGCAGTTCCGACACATACGAGCAGTACTTC

v_call: TRBV5-6
j_call: TRBJ2-1
d_call: -
clone_size: few
cdr3_aa: CASSLNVAVREQFF
cdr3_nt: TGTGCCAGCAGCTTGAATGTGGCGGTGAGAGAGCAGTTCTTC

v_call: TRBV7-2
j_call: TRBJ1-2
d_call: -
clone_size: -
cdr3_aa: CASSLLGNYGYTF
cdr3_nt: TGTGCCAGCAGCTTATTAGGGAACTATGGCTACACCTTC

v_call: TRBV15
j_call: TRBJ2-3
d_call: -
clone_size: few
cdr3_aa: CATSRDWATDTQYF
cdr3_nt: TGTGCCACCAGCAGAGATTGGGCAACAGATACGCAGTATTTT

v_call: TRBV28
j_call: TRBJ2-5
d_call: TRBD2
clone_size: -
cdr3_aa: CASTLTGGRETQYF
cdr3_nt: TGTGCCAGCACCTTGACGGGAGGGAGGGAGACCCAGTACTTC

v_call: TRBV19
j_call: TRBJ2-7
d_call: TRBD1
clone_size: few
cdr3_aa: CASSIRQGAYEQYF
cdr3_nt: TGTGCCAGTAGTATTCGACAGGGGGCCTACGAGCAGTACTTC

v_call: TRBV7-3
j_call: TRBJ2-3
d_call: -
clone_size: -
cdr3_aa: CASSPRAGVGTDTQYF
cdr3_nt: TGTGCCAGCAGCCCAAGGGCAGGGGTAGGCACAGATACGCAGTATTTT

v_call: TRBV7-8
j_call: TRBJ2-5
d_call: -
clone_size: few
cdr3_aa: CASSLVGSYQWTQYF
cdr3_nt: TGTGCCAGCAGCTTAGTAGGCAGCTACCAATGGACCCAGTACTTC

v_call: TRBV4-1
j_call: TRBJ2-3
d_call: -
clone_size: few
cdr3_aa: CASSQDRQGSTDTQYF
cdr3_nt: TGCGCCAGCAGCCAAGACCGTCAGGGGAGCACAGATACGCAGTATTTT

v_call: TRBV20-1
j_call: TRBJ1-2
d_call: -
clone_size: -
cdr3_aa: CSVSKQGGRTF
cdr3_nt: TGCAGTGTTTCAAAACAGGGAGGAAGAACCTTC

v_call: TRBV4-3
j_call: TRBJ1-6
d_call: -
clone_size: -
cdr3_aa: CASSQDQGSPLHF
cdr3_nt: TGCGCCAGCAGCCAAGATCAGGGATCACCCCTCCACTTT

v_call: TRBV19
j_call: TRBJ2-5
d_call: -
clone_size: -
cdr3_aa: CASSFSTLEQETQYF
cdr3_nt: TGTGCCAGTAGCTTTAGTACGTTAGAGCAAGAGACCCAGTACTTC

v_call: TRBV18
j_call: TRBJ2-2
d_call: TRBD1
clone_size: few
cdr3_aa: CASSPLGTGRTGELFF
cdr3_nt: TGTGCCAGCTCACCACTCGGGACAGGGCGCACCGGGGAGCTGTTTTTT

v_call: TRBV4-3
j_call: TRBJ1-2
d_call: -
clone_size: -
cdr3_aa: CASSQAGVANYGYTF
cdr3_nt: TGCGCCAGCAGCCAGGCGGGAGTAGCTAACTATGGCTACACCTTC

v_call: TRBV2
j_call: TRBJ1-2
d_call: -
clone_size: -
cdr3_aa: CASSQDSPVKGGYTF
cdr3_nt: TGTGCCAGCAGCCAGGACAGCCCGGTAAAGGGTGGCTACACCTTC

v_call: TRBV9
j_call: TRBJ1-5
d_call: TRBD1
clone_size: few
cdr3_aa: CASSGITGGEDQPQHF
cdr3_nt: TGTGCCAGCAGCGGAATTACAGGGGGCGAAGATCAGCCCCAGCATTTT